Listed below are T cell receptor beta chains from one sample, sequenced in a study of PD-L1 blockade in urothelial cancer. TCRdb's table, derived via immunoSEQ multiplex PCR, lists solely in-frame clones and lacks some. The sample has 45,000 to 55,000 clones, 79% seen once. Sample: PBMCs, taken around atezolizumab (anti-PD-L1) treatment. The receptors originated from a man aged 70 or older with urothelial cancer. Both conserved end residues are part of each CDR3. The order of the fields is clone size, V gene, D gene, J gene, CDR3 protein, CDR3 DNA. D genes are given only for firm matches. Rows may omit the clone size; those that give it use once, few, many or a size class.

>-|TRBV29-1|TRBD2|TRBJ2-3
CSVEIPASGRGDTQYF
TGCAGCGTTGAAATCCCGGCTAGCGGGAGGGGAGATACGCAGTATTTT
>-|TRBV10-1|TRBD2|TRBJ2-7
CASSGLAGSEQYF
TGCGCCAGCAGTGGACTAGCGGGATCCGAGCAGTACTTC
>-|TRBV11-2|-|TRBJ1-1
CASSFQGNTEAFF
TGTGCCAGCAGCTTTCAGGGAAACACTGAAGCTTTCTTT
>-|TRBV7-9|TRBD1|TRBJ1-2
CASSLASPRGPTNYGYTF
TGTGCCAGCAGCTTAGCAAGTCCCAGGGGGCCCACTAACTATGGCTACACCTTC
>-|TRBV5-8|TRBD2|TRBJ2-1
CASSLGTSGLNEQFF
TGTGCCAGCAGCTTGGGGACTAGCGGACTCAATGAGCAGTTCTTC
>-|TRBV6-5|TRBD2|TRBJ2-5
CASSYRPSGGQETQYF
TGTGCCAGCAGTTACCGTCCTAGCGGAGGGCAAGAGACCCAGTACTTC
>-|TRBV7-9|-|TRBJ1-4
CASSAELTRHEKLFF
TGTGCCAGCAGCGCTGAATTGACACGACATGAAAAACTGTTTTTT
>few|TRBV5-5|-|TRBJ1-1
CASSLRVAGFRMNTEAFF
TGTGCCAGCAGCTTGAGGGTGGCAGGGTTCAGAATGAACACTGAAGCTTTCTTT
>-|TRBV19|TRBD1|TRBJ2-5
CASSPQGGETQYF
TGTGCCAGTAGTCCACAGGGGGGCGAGACCCAGTACTTC
>-|TRBV18|-|TRBJ2-5
CASSPAGDQETQYF
TGTGCCAGCTCACCGGCGGGCGATCAAGAGACCCAGTACTTC
>-|TRBV28|TRBD2|TRBJ2-1
CASSPSRLAGSYNEQFF
TGTGCCAGCAGTCCCTCCAGGCTAGCGGGCTCCTACAATGAGCAGTTCTTC
>few|TRBV19|TRBD2|TRBJ2-1
CASRTSVSYNEQFF
TGTGCCAGTCGGACTAGCGTCAGCTACAATGAGCAGTTCTTC
>-|TRBV7-2|-|TRBJ2-1
CASSIQGLGFYNEQFF
TGTGCCAGCAGCATACAGGGTTTGGGCTTCTACAATGAGCAGTTCTTC
>-|TRBV10-2|-|TRBJ2-3
CASSGTADTQYF
TGCGCCAGCAGTGGGACTGCAGATACGCAGTATTTT
>-|TRBV5-1|-|TRBJ2-7
CASTSGFEQYF
TGCGCCAGCACCTCCGGGTTCGAGCAGTACTTC
>-|TRBV6-4|-|TRBJ1-5
CASARDTAQPQHF
TGTGCCAGCGCCCGGGACACGGCTCAGCCCCAGCATTTT
>-|TRBV13|-|TRBJ1-1
CASSLGLGTIDTEAFF
TGTGCCAGCAGCTTAGGCCTCGGGACAATCGACACTGAAGCTTTCTTT
>-|TRBV19|-|TRBJ1-2
CASSIAGTSYGYTF
TGTGCCAGTAGTATAGCTGGGACATCGTATGGCTACACCTTC
>-|TRBV19|-|TRBJ2-3
CASSTPRLSTDTQYF
TGTGCCAGTAGTACCCCGCGGCTGAGCACAGATACGCAGTATTTT
>-|TRBV2|TRBD1|TRBJ1-4
CASSEAGQFNEKLFF
TGTGCCAGCAGTGAAGCGGGACAGTTTAATGAAAAACTGTTTTTT
>-|TRBV5-1|-|TRBJ1-2
CASSLGRDYGYTF
TGCGCCAGCAGCTTAGGCAGGGACTATGGCTACACCTTC
>-|TRBV2|TRBD1|TRBJ2-2
CASRPTGAQGTGELFF
TGTGCCAGCAGACCCACAGGGGCGCAAGGCACCGGGGAGCTGTTTTTT
>-|TRBV6-6|-|TRBJ2-5
CASSYDSQETQYF
TGTGCCAGCAGTTACGACAGTCAAGAGACCCAGTACTTC
>-|TRBV5-1|-|TRBJ2-3
CASSLEWSTQYF
TGCGCCAGCAGCTTGGAATGGAGTACGCAGTATTTT